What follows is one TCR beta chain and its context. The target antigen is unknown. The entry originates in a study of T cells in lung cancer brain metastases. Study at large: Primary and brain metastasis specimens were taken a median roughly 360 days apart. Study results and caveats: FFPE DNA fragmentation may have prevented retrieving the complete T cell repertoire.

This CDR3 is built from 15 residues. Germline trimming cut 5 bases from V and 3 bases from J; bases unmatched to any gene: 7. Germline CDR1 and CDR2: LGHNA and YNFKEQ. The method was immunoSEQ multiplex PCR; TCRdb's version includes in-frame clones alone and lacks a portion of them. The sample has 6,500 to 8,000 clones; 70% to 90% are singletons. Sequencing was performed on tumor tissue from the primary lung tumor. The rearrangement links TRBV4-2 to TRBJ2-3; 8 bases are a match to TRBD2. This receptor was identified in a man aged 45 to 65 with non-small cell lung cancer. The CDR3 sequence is CASSRKRGTTDTQYF. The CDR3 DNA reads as TGTGCCAGCAGCAGGAAGCGGGGGACGACAGATACGCAGTATTTT.